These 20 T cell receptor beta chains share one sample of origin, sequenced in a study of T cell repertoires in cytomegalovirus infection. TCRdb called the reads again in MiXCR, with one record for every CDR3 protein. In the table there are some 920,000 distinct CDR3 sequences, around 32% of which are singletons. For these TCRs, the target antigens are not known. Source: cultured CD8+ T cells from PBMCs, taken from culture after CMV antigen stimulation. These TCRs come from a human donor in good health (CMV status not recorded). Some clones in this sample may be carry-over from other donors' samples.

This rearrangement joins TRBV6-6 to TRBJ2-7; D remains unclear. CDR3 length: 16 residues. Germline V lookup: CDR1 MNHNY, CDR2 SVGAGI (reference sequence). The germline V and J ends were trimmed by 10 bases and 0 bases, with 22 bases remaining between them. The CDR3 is CAITVDLLTSSYEQYV. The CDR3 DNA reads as TGTGCCATCACTGTGGACCTACTCACAAGCTCCTACGAGCAGTACGTC.

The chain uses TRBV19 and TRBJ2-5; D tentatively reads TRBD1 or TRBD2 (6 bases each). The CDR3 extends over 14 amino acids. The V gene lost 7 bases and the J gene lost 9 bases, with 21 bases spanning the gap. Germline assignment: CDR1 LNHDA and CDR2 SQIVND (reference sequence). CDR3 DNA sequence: TGTGCCAGTACTCTCGGGGGCATGGAGTCGGCCCAGTACTTC. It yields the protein CASTLGGMESAQYF.

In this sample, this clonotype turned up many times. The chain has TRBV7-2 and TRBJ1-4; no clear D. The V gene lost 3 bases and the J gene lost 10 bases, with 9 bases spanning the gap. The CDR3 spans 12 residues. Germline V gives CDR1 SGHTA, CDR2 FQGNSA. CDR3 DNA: TGTGCCAGCAGCTTGGGAGGTGGAAAACTGTTTTTT. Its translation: CASSLGGGKLFF.

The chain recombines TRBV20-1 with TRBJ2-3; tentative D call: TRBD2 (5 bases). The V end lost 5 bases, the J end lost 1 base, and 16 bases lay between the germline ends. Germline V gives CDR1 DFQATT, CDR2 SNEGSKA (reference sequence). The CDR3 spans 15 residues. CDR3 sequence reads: CSAFLLADGTDTQYF. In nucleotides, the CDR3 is TGCAGTGCTTTTTTGCTAGCAGATGGCACAGATACGCAGTATTTT.

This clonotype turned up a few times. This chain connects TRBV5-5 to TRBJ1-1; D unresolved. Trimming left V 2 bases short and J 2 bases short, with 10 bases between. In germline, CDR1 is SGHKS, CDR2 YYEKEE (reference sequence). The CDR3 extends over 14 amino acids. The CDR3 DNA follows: TGTGCCAGCAGCTTCTCGCGGCGAAACACTGAAGCTTTCTTT. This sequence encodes CASSFSRRNTEAFF.

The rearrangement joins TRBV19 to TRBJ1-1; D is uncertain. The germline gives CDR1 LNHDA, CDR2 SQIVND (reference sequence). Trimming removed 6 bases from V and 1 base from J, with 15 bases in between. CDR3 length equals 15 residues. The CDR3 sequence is CASRALRPSNTEAFF. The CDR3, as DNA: TGTGCCAGTAGGGCCCTTCGCCCGTCGAACACTGAAGCTTTCTTT. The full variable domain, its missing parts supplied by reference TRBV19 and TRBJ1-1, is DGGITQSPKYLFRKEGQNVTLSCEQNLNHDAMYWYRQDPGQGLRLIYYSQIVNDFQKGDIAEGYSVSREKKESFPLTVTSAQKNPTAFYLCASRALRPSNTEAFFGQGTRLTVV.

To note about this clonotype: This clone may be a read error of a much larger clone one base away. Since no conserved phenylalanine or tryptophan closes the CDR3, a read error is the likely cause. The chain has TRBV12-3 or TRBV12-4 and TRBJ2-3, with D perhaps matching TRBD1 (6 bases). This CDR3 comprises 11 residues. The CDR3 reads CASRRTETQYL. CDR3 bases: TGTGCCAGCAGGCGGACAGAAACGCAGTATCTT.

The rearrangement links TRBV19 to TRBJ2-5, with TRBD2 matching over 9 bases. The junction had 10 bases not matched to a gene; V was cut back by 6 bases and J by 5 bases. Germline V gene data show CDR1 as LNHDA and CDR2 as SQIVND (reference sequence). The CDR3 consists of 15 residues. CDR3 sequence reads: CASSAPLAGMETQYF. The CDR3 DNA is TGTGCCAGTAGCGCCCCTCTAGCGGGGATGGAGACCCAGTACTTC.

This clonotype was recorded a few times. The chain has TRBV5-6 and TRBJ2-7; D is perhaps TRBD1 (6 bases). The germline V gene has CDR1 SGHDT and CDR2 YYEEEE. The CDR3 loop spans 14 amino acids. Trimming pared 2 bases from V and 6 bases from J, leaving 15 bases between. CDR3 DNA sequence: TGTGCCAGCAGCTTTTCGTCAGGGGCCGCCGAGCAGTACGTC. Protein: CASSFSSGAAEQYV.

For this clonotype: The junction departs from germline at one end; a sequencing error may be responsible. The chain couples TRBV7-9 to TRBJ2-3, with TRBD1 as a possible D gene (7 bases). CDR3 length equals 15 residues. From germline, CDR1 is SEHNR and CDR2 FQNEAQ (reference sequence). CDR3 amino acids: CASSSGAPGTVTQYF. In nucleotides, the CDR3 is TGTGCCAGCAGCTCGGGGGCCCCGGGGACAGTTACGCAGTATTTT. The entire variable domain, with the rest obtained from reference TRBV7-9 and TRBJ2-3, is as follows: DTGVSQNPRHKITKRGQNVTFRCDPISEHNRLYWYRQTLGQGPEFLTYFQNEAQLEKSRLLSDRFSAERPKGSFSTLEIQRTEQGDSAMYLCASSSGAPGTVTQYFGPGTRLTVL.

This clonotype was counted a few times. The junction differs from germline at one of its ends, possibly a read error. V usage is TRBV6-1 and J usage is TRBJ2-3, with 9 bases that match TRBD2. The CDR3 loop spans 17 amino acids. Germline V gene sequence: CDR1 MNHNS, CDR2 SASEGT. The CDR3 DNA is TGTGCCAGCAGGGAAGATAGCGGGGGCCTTAGCACAGATACGCAGTATTTT. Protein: CASREDSGGLSTDTQYF.

CDR3 sequence reads: CASSPWTGRPEAFF. The CDR3, as DNA: TGTGCCAGCAGCCCTTGGACAGGCCGACCTGAAGCTTTCTTT. This chain joins TRBV11-2 and TRBJ1-1; 7 bases are shared with TRBD1. The V gene end was trimmed by 5 bases and the J gene end by 6 bases; junction bases not matched to a gene: 9. This CDR3 is built from 14 residues. CDR1 SGHAT and CDR2 FQNNGV come from the germline V gene. Supplemented by reference TRBV11-2 and TRBJ1-1, the full variable domain reads EAGVAQSPRYKIIEKRQSVAFWCNPISGHATLYWYQQILGQGPKLLIQFQNNGVVDDSQLPKDRFSAERLKGVDSTLKIQPAKLEDSAVYLCASSPWTGRPEAFFGQGTRLTVV.

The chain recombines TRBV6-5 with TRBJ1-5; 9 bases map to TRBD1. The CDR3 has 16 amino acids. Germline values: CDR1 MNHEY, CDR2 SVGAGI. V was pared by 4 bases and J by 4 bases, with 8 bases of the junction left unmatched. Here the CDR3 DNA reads TGTGCCAGCAGTTCCTTGAGGACAGGGGAGAATCAGCCCCAGCATTTT. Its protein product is CASSSLRTGENQPQHF.

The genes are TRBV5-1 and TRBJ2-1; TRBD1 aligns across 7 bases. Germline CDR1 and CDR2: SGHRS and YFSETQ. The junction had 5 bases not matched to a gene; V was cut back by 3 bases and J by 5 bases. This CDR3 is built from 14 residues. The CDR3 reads CASSWTGPDNEQFF. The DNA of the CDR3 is TGCGCCAGCAGCTGGACAGGCCCTGACAATGAGCAGTTCTTC.

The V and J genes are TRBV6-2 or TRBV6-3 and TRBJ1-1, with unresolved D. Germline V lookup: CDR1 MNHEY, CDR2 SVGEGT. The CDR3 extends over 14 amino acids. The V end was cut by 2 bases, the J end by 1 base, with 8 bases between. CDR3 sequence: CASSYGFTNTEAFF. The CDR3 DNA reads TGTGCCAGCAGTTACGGGTTTACGAACACTGAAGCTTTCTTT.

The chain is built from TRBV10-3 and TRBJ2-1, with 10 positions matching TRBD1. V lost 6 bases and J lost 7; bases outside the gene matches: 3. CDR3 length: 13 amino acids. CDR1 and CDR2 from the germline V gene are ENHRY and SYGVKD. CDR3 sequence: CAISGTGANEQFF. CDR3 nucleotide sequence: TGTGCCATCAGCGGGACAGGGGCAAATGAGCAGTTCTTC.

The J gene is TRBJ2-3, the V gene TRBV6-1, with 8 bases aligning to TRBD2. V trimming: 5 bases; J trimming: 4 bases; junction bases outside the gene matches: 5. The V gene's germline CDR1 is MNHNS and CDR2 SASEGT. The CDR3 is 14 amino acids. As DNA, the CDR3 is TGTGCCAGCAGTTCCGGGGGGGGCCCAGATACGCAGTATTTT. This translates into CASSSGGGPDTQYF.

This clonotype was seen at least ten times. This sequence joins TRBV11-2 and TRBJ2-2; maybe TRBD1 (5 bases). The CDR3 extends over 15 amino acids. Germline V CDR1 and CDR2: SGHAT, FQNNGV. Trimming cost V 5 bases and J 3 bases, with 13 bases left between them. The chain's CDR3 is CASSPGHVDTGELFF. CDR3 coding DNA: TGTGCCAGCAGCCCAGGACACGTGGACACCGGGGAGCTGTTTTTT.

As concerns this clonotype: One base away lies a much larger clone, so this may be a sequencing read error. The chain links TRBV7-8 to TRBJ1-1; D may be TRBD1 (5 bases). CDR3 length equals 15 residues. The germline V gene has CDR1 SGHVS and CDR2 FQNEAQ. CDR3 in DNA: TGTGCCAGCAGCTTAAGGCAGGGAAGTGGCACTGAAGCTTCCTTT. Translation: CASSLRQGSGTEASF.

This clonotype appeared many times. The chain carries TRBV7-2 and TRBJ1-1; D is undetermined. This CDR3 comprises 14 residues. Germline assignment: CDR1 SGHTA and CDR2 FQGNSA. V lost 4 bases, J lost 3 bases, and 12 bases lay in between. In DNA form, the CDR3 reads TGTGCCAGCAGCTCGTCGGACTGGGACACTGAAGCTTTCTTT. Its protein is CASSSSDWDTEAFF.